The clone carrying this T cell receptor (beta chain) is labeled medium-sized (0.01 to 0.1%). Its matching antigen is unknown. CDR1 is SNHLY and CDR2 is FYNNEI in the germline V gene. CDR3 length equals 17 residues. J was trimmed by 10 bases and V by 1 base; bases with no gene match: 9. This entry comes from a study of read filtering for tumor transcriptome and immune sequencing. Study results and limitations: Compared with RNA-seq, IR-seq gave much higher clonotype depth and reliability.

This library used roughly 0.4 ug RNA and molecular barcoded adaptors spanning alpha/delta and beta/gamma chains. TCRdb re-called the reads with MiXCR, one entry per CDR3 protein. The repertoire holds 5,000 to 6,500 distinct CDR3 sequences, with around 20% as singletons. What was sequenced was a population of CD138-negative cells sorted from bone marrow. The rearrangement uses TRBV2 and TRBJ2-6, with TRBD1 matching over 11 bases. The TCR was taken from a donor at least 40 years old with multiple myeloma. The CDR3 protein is CASSEVYRTGGSNVLTF. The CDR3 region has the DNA TGTGCCAGCAGTGAAGTTTACAGGACAGGGGGCTCGAACGTCCTGACTTTC. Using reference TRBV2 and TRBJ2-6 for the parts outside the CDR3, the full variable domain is EPEVTQTPSHQVTQMGQEVILRCVPISNHLYFYWYRQILGQKVEFLVSFYNNEISEKSEIFDDQFSVERPDGSNFTLKIRSTKLEDSAMYFCASSEVYRTGGSNVLTFGAGSRLTVL.